This is a list of T cell receptor beta chains from one sample in a study of blood T cell repertoires in COVID-19. Assay: immunoSEQ multiplex PCR; the TCRdb copy retains only in-frame clones and omits some. The sample yields about 330,000 clones, 88% seen once. The sample comprised peripheral blood. The origin of the receptors is a woman between 45 and 60 years old with active or convalescent COVID-19. The CDR3 runs from the conserved cysteine through the conserved F or W. Each record gives: V gene, J gene, clone size, D gene, CDR3 length, CDR3 protein, CDR3 DNA. A D gene is named only where the DNA matches it firmly. Size values are once, few and many counts, or a class for expanded clones, and some rows have none.

>TRBV28|TRBJ2-7|NA|NA|14
CASSLGGARYEQYF
TGTGCCAGCAGTTTAGGAGGGGCGCGGTACGAGCAGTACTTC
>TRBV19|TRBJ1-5|NA|TRBD1|14
CASSMGQSNQPQHF
TGTGCCAGTAGTATGGGACAGAGCAATCAGCCCCAGCATTTT
>TRBV24-1|TRBJ1-1|NA|NA|15
CATSDLSPQNTEAFF
TGTGCCACCAGTGATTTGTCCCCCCAGAACACTGAAGCTTTCTTT
>TRBV7-8|TRBJ1-4|NA|NA|14
CASSFGGRSEKLFF
TGTGCCAGCAGCTTCGGGGGGAGGAGTGAAAAACTGTTTTTT
>TRBV27|TRBJ2-6|once|NA|14
CASTFLSGAAVLTF
TGTGCCAGCACCTTCCTCAGTGGGGCGGCCGTCCTGACTTTC
>TRBV5-1|TRBJ1-2|NA|NA|15
CASRLDGTTNYGYTF
TGCGCCAGCAGGTTGGACGGGACAACTAACTATGGCTACACCTTC
>TRBV7-2|TRBJ1-2|NA|TRBD1|13
CASRRTGEGGYTF
TGTGCCAGCAGACGGACAGGGGAAGGTGGCTACACCTTC
>TRBV2|TRBJ1-2|NA|TRBD1|13
CAIPGGVRPGYTF
TGTGCCATACCAGGGGGAGTCAGACCTGGCTACACCTTC
>TRBV5-1|TRBJ1-1|NA|NA|13
CASSSPGDAEAFF
TGCGCCAGCAGCTCTCCAGGGGACGCTGAAGCTTTCTTT
>TRBV19|TRBJ2-1|NA|TRBD2|14
CASGTGGALYEQFF
TGTGCCAGTGGGACCGGGGGGGCCCTCTATGAGCAGTTCTTC
>TRBV5-4|TRBJ1-1|NA|TRBD1|13
CASSLVGTAEAFF
TGTGCCAGCAGCTTGGTTGGGACAGCTGAAGCTTTCTTT
>TRBV7-9|TRBJ2-7|NA|TRBD1|14
CASSLRDSRYEQYF
TGTGCCAGCAGCCTCAGGGACAGCCGCTACGAGCAGTACTTC
>TRBV9|TRBJ1-1|NA|TRBD1|14
CASSGDRGNTEAFF
TGTGCCAGCAGCGGAGACAGGGGGAACACTGAAGCTTTCTTT
>TRBV7-8|TRBJ1-3|NA|NA|15
CASSLEGVVRNTIYF
TGTGCCAGCAGCTTAGAGGGGGTAGTGAGAAACACCATATATTTT
>TRBV7-9|TRBJ1-1|NA|TRBD1|13
CASSSSETGGAFF
TGTGCCAGCAGCTCGTCCGAGACAGGGGGAGCTTTCTTT
>TRBV12-5|TRBJ2-1|NA|TRBD2|15
CASGLGTSGDNEQFF
TGTGCTAGTGGTTTGGGGACTAGCGGCGACAATGAGCAGTTCTTC
>TRBV28|TRBJ1-1|NA|NA|12
CASSLESTGAFF
TGTGCCAGCAGTTTGGAGTCTACGGGAGCTTTCTTT
>TRBV5-1|TRBJ1-4|NA|NA|13
CASSLVGLSGLFF
TGCGCCAGCAGCTTGGTTGGGTTGTCGGGACTGTTTTTT
>TRBV7-8|TRBJ1-2|once|TRBD1|14
CASSPRTGLYGYTF
TGTGCCAGCAGCCCTCGGACAGGGCTCTATGGCTACACCTTC
>TRBV5-1|TRBJ2-7|once|TRBD1|14
CASSSGTAIYEQYF
TGCGCCAGCAGCTCCGGGACAGCGATCTACGAGCAGTACTTC
>TRBV2|TRBJ1-5|NA|TRBD1|18
CASTSGGQGPYSNQPQHF
TGTGCCAGCACTTCCGGGGGACAGGGGCCTTATAGCAATCAGCCCCAGCATTTT
>TRBV3-1/TRBV3-2|TRBJ2-5|NA|TRBD2|17
CASSQVYGTSGPRTQYF
TGTGCCAGCAGCCAAGTTTACGGGACTAGCGGCCCGAGGACCCAGTACTTC
>TRBV6-2/TRBV6-3|TRBJ1-1|NA|TRBD1|14
CASSQDRANTEAFF
TGTGCCAGCAGTCAGGACAGGGCGAACACTGAAGCTTTCTTT
>TRBV11-1|TRBJ2-1|NA|TRBD2|15
CASSLEGGRVAEQFF
TGTGCCAGCAGCTTAGAAGGCGGGAGGGTAGCTGAGCAGTTCTTC
>TRBV19|TRBJ1-6|NA|NA|13
CASGDHRDSPLHF
TGTGCCAGCGGCGATCATCGGGATTCACCCCTCCACTTT
>TRBV25-1|TRBJ2-7|many|NA|12
CASSVTGYEQYF
TGTGCCAGCAGTGTAACAGGGTACGAGCAGTACTTC
>TRBV6-5|TRBJ1-1|NA|NA|14
CASSYGGGNTEAFF
TGTGCCAGCAGTTATGGGGGGGGGAACACTGAAGCTTTCTTT
>TRBV24-1|TRBJ2-4|NA|NA|15
CATSDPTVLGDIQYF
TGTGCCACCAGTGATCCGACAGTTCTTGGGGACATTCAGTACTTC
>TRBV10-2|TRBJ1-1|NA|NA|13
CASSGGALTEAFF
TGCGCCAGCAGTGGCGGGGCGCTCACTGAAGCTTTCTTT
>TRBV30|TRBJ2-5|NA|NA|13
CAWSHRAQETQYF
TGTGCCTGGAGTCACAGGGCTCAAGAGACCCAGTACTTC
>TRBV28|TRBJ2-7|NA|TRBD1|15
CASSLRQGAGYEQYF
TGTGCCAGCAGCCTGAGACAGGGGGCGGGATACGAGCAGTACTTC
>TRBV9|TRBJ2-7|NA|TRBD2|15
CASSETSASSYEQYF
TGTGCCAGCAGCGAGACTAGCGCTAGCTCCTACGAGCAGTACTTC
>TRBV6-5|TRBJ2-1|NA|NA|13
CASRGGLRNEQFF
TGTGCCAGCAGGGGGGGGCTCCGCAATGAGCAGTTCTTC
>TRBV18|TRBJ2-4|many|NA|15
CASSRTGTRDNIQYF
TGTGCCAGCTCACGGACCGGGACAAGGGATAACATTCAGTACTTC
>TRBV4-3|TRBJ1-3|NA|NA|14
CASSQSRVGNTIYF
TGCGCCAGCAGCCAAAGTAGAGTTGGAAACACCATATATTTT
>TRBV7-9|TRBJ2-7|NA|TRBD1|13
CASSPDRFPEQYF
TGTGCCAGCAGCCCGGACAGGTTCCCCGAGCAGTACTTC
>TRBV10-3|TRBJ1-2|NA|NA|14
CAINTGSGTDGYTF
TGTGCCATCAACACAGGGAGCGGAACGGATGGCTACACCTTC
>TRBV9|TRBJ2-1|NA|NA|14
CASSAQTGIDEQFF
TGTGCCAGCAGCGCACAAACCGGGATCGATGAGCAGTTCTTC
>TRBV12-3/TRBV12-4|TRBJ2-5|once|NA|13
CASSLQVGETQYF
TGTGCCAGCAGTTTGCAGGTGGGAGAGACCCAGTACTTC
>TRBV27|TRBJ1-6|NA|TRBD1|14
CASSTGGYNSPLHF
TGTGCCAGCAGTACAGGGGGGTATAATTCACCCCTCCACTTT